This T cell receptor beta chain was recovered during a study of shared clonotypes between healthy human individuals. Study-wide context: There were three CD4 naive, three CD4 memory, two CD8 naive and one CD8 memory plates per donor.

For this clone: Its antigen is not known.

Findings and caveats of the study: Richness estimates generally favored naive over memory subsets.

Assay execution proceeded at the deep level. TCRdb's copy holds only in-frame clones and misses some; the assay was immunoSEQ multiplex PCR. This sample has 1 million to 1.3 million clones; approximately 80% occur once, and the top ten carry around 0.6%. V dropped 4 bases and J dropped 4 bases, with 16 bases sitting between them. Germline V CDR1 and CDR2: SGHRS, YFSETQ. The length of the CDR3 is 15 residues. Naive CD45RA+ and memory CD45RA-negative subsets were split from CD4+ cells. V is TRBV5-1 and J is TRBJ2-3; TRBD2 is a possible D gene (6 bases). Material: memory CD4+ T cells from PBMCs. As to subset: CD45RA-negative fraction. The origin of this receptor is a man in his late teens or twenties in good health. Some clones in this sample may be carry-over from other donors' samples. This CDR3 reads CASSVGPSAPDTQYF. The CDR3 nucleotides read TGCGCCAGCAGCGTGGGCCCTAGCGCCCCAGATACGCAGTATTTT.